This T cell receptor (beta chain) originates from a study of blood T cell repertoires in COVID-19. Study summary: Acute and convalescent COVID-19 samples came from the United States, Italy and Spain. PBMCs, B-cell-depleted T cells, or T cells provided the cDNA or gDNA that made up the material.

This CDR3 region has 22 residues. After removal of 2 bases from V and 2 bases from J, the junction contained 22 bases not matched to a gene. In germline, CDR1 is LNHNV, CDR2 YYDKDF (reference sequence). Here immunoSEQ multiplex PCR was the method, and the copy in TCRdb shows in-frame clones only, minus some. The data contain roughly 500,000 clones, around nine tenths of them seen just once; the ten biggest clones take up 1.5% to 2%. Donors of Cohort 3 who recovered were those that had two negative PCRs, clearance, or symptom resolution. Material: PBMCs or T cells enriched from blood (not recorded which). The V call is TRBV15, the J call TRBJ2-3; 10 bases agree with TRBD1. The receptor was derived from a woman aged 40 to 50 who had recovered from COVID-19. CDR3 nucleotides: TGTGCCACCAGCAGATATGGACAGGGGGAAGCGAACGGGAGACCTTTCACAGATACGCAGTATTTT. Its translation is CATSRYGQGEANGRPFTDTQYF.